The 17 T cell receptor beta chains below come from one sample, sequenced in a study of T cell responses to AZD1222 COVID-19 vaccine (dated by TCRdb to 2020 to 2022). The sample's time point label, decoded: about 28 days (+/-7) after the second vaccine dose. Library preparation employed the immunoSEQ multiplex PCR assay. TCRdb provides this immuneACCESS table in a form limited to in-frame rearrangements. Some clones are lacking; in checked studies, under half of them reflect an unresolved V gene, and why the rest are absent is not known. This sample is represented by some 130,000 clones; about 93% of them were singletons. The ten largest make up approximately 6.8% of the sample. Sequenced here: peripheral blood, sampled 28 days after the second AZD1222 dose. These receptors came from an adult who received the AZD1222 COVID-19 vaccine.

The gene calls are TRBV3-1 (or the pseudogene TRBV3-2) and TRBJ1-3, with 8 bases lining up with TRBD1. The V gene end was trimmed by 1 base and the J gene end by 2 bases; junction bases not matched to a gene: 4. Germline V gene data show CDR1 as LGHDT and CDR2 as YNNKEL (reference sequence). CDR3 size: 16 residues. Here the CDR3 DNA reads TGTGCCAGCAGCCAAGCGGACAGGGAAGCTGGAAACACCATATATTTT. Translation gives CASSQADREAGNTIYF.

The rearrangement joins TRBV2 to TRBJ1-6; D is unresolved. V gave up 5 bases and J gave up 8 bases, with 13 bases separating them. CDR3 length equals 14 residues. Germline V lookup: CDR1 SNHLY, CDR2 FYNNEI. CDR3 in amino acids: CASSLHRTDSPLHF. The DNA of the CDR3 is TGTGCCAGCAGTTTGCATAGGACCGATTCACCCCTCCACTTT.

Here the CDR3 DNA reads TGTGCCAGCAGTCACACCCAGGGAATCGATGAAAAACTGTTTTTT. It codes for CASSHTQGIDEKLFF. The V and J genes are TRBV7-9 and TRBJ1-4, with a tentative D call TRBD1 (5 bases). The CDR3 runs to 15 residues. Trimming left V 6 bases short and J 6 bases short, with 17 bases between. The germline gives CDR1 SEHNR, CDR2 FQNEAQ (reference sequence). The full variable domain, in which reference TRBV7-9 and TRBJ1-4 provide the parts outside the CDR3, is DTGVSQNPRHKITKRGQNVTFRCDPISEHNRLYWYRQTLGQGPEFLTYFQNEAQLEKSRLLSDRFSAERPKGSFSTLEIQRTEQGDSAMYLCASSHTQGIDEKLFFGSGTQLSVL.

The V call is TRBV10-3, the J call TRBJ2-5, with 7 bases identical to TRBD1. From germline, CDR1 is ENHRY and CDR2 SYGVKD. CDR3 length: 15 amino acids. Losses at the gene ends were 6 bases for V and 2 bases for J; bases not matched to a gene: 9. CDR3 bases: TGTGCCATCAGCAGGGACAGTCGAGGGCAAGAGACCCAGTACTTC. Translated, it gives CAISRDSRGQETQYF.

The CDR3 loop reads CASSSDSQYTDTQYF. The CDR3 DNA sequence: TGTGCCAGCTCATCGGACAGTCAATACACAGATACGCAGTATTTT. The chain employs TRBV18 and TRBJ2-3; tentatively, D is TRBD1 (6 bases). This CDR3 is 15 amino acids long. The V end lost 5 bases, the J end lost 2 bases, and 14 bases lay between the germline ends. The germline V gene has CDR1 KGHSH and CDR2 LQKENI.

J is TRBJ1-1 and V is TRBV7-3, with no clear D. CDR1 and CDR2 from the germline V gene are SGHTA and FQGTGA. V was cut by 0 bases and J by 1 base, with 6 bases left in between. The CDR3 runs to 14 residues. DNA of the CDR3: TGTGCCAGCAGCTTAACGTACGGGAACACTGAAGCTTTCTTT. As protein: CASSLTYGNTEAFF.

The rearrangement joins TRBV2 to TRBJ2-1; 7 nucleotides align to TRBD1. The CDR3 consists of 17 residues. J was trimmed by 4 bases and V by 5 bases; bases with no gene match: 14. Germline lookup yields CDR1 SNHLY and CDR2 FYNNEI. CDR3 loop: CASSRKDPDRPYNEQFF. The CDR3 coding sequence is TGTGCCAGCAGTAGGAAAGACCCGGACAGGCCATACAATGAGCAGTTCTTC.

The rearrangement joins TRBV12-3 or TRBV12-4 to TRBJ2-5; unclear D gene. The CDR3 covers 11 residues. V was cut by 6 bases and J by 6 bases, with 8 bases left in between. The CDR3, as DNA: TGTGCCAGCAGCTCCCGGAAGACCCAGTACTTC. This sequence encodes CASSSRKTQYF.

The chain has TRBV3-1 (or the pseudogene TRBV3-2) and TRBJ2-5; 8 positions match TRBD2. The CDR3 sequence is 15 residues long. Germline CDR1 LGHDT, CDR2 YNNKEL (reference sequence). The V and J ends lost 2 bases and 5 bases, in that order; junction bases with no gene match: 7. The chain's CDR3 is CASSQWSGLDETQYF. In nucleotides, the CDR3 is TGTGCCAGCAGCCAATGGTCGGGACTAGACGAGACCCAGTACTTC.

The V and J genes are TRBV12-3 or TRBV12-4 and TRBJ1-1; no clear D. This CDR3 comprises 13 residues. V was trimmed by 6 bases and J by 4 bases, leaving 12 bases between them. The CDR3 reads CASSPRSGTEAFF. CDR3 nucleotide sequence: TGTGCCAGCAGCCCCAGGAGCGGCACTGAAGCTTTCTTT.

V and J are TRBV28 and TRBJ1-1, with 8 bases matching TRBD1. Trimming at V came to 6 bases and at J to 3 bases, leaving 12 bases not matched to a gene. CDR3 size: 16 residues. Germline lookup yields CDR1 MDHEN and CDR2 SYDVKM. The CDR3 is CASRESGTGLDTEAFF. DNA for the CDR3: TGTGCCAGCAGAGAATCCGGGACAGGCCTGGACACTGAAGCTTTCTTT.

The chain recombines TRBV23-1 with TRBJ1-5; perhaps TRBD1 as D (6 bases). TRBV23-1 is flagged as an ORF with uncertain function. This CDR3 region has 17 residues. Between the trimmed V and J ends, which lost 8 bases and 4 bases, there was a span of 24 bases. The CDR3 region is CASEDDTGMTRNQPQHF. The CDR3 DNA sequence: TGCGCCAGCGAGGATGATACAGGGATGACTCGGAATCAGCCCCAGCATTTT.

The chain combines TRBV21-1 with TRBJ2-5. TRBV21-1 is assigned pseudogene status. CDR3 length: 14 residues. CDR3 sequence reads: CASVIRAEKETQYF. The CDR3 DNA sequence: TGTGCCAGCGTCATTAGGGCCGAGAAAGAGACCCAGTACTTC.

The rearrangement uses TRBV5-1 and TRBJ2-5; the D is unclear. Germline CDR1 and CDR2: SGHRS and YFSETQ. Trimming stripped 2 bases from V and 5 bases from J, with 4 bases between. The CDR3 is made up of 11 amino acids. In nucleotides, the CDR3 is TGCGCCAGCAGCTTTCGGGAGACCCAGTACTTC. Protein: CASSFRETQYF.

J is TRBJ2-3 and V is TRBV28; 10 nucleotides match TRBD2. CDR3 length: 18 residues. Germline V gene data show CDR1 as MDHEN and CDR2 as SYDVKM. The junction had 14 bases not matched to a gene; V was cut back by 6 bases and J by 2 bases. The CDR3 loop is CASSPGWLAGATTDTQYF. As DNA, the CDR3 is TGTGCCAGCAGCCCTGGGTGGCTAGCGGGGGCTACCACAGATACGCAGTATTTT. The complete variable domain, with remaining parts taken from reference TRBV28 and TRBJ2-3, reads DVKVTQSSRYLVKRTGEKVFLECVQDMDHENMFWYRQDPGLGLRLIYFSYDVKMKEKGDIPEGYSVSREKKERFSLILESASTNQTSMYLCASSPGWLAGATTDTQYFGPGTRLTVL.

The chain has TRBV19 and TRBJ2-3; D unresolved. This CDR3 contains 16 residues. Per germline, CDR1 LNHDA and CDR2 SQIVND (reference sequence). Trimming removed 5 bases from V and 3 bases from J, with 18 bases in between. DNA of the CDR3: TGTGCCAGTAGTCGGTACGGCAGCCCCTTAACAGATACGCAGTATTTT. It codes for CASSRYGSPLTDTQYF.

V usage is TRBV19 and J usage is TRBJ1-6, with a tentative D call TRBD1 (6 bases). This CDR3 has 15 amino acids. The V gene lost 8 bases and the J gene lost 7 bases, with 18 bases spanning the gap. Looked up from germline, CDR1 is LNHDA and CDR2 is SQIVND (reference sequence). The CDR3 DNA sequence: TGTGCCAGTGGGAACAGGGCTCTTCTAAATTCACCCCTCCACTTT. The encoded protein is CASGNRALLNSPLHF.